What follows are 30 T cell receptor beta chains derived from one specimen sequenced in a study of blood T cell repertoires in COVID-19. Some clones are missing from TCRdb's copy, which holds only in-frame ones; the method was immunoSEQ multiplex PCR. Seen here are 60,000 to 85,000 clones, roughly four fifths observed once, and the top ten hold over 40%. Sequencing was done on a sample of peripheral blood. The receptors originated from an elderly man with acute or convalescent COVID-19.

CDR3 protein: CASSPRDSISSGANVLTF. The DNA for the CDR3 is TGCGCCAGCAGCCCCAGGGACAGCATTTCCTCTGGGGCCAACGTCCTGACTTTC. V is TRBV4-3 and J is TRBJ2-6, with 7 bases lining up with TRBD1. J gave up 0 bases and V 4 bases, and 9 bases lay outside the gene matches. Looked up from germline, CDR1 is LGHNA and CDR2 is YSLEER. The CDR3 length is 18 residues.

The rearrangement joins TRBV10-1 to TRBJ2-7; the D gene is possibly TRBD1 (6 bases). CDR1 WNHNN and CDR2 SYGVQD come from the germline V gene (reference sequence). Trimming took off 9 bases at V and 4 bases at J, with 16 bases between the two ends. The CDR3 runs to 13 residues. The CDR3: CARQGFQTYEQYF. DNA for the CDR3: TGCGCCAGACAGGGATTTCAGACGTACGAGCAGTACTTC.

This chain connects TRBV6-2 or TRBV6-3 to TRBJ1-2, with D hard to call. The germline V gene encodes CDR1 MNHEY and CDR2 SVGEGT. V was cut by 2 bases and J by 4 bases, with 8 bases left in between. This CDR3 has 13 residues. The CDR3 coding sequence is TGTGCCAGCAGTTACCCCACTCTCTATGGCTACACCTTC. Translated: CASSYPTLYGYTF.

The CDR3: CASSLVAGGSTDTQYF. The CDR3 region has the DNA TGTGCCAGCAGCTTAGTAGCGGGGGGTAGCACAGATACGCAGTATTTT. The rearrangement uses TRBV7-2 and TRBJ2-3, with 10 bases matching TRBD2. V shed 1 base, J shed 0 bases, and the junction held 1 base outside the gene matches. This CDR3 is built from 16 residues. Germline V gene data show CDR1 as SGHTA and CDR2 as FQGNSA.

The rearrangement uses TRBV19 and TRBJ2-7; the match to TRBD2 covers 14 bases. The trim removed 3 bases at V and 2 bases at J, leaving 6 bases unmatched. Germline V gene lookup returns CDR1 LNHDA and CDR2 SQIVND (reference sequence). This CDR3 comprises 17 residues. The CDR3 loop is CASSIKGTSGSPYEQYF. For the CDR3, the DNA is TGTGCCAGTAGTATTAAGGGGACTAGCGGGAGCCCCTACGAGCAGTACTTC.

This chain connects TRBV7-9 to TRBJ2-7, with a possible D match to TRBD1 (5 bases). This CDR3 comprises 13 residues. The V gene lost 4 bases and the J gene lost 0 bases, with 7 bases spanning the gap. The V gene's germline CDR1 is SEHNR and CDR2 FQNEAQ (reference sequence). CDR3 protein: CASSYDSSYEQYF. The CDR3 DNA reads TGTGCCAGCAGCTACGACAGCTCCTACGAGCAGTACTTC.

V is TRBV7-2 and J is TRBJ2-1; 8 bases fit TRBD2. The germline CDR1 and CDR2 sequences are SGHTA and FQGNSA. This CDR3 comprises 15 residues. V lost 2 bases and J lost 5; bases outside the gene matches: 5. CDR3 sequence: CASSLLGLANNEQFF. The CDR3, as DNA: TGTGCCAGCAGCTTACTAGGACTAGCAAACAATGAGCAGTTCTTC.

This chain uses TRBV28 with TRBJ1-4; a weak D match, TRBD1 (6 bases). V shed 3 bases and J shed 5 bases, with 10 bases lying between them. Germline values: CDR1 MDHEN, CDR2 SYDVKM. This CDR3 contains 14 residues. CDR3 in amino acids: CASSFPGGNEKLFF. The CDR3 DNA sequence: TGTGCCAGCAGTTTTCCTGGGGGCAATGAAAAACTGTTTTTT.

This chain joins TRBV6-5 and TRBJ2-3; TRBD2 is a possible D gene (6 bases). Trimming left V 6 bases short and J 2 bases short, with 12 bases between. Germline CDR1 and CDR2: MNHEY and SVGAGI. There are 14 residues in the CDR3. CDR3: CASRGGTDTDTQYF. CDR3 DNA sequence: TGTGCCAGCAGGGGCGGGACGGACACAGATACGCAGTATTTT.

CDR3 in DNA: TGTGCCAGTAGTAAAGGAACACCCCGCGGCGCTGAAGCTTTCTTT. Its translation is CASSKGTPRGAEAFF. J is TRBJ1-1 and V is TRBV19, with unresolved D. Germline values: CDR1 LNHDA, CDR2 SQIVND (reference sequence). The CDR3 sequence is 15 residues long. V dropped 4 bases and J dropped 6 bases, with 18 bases sitting between them.

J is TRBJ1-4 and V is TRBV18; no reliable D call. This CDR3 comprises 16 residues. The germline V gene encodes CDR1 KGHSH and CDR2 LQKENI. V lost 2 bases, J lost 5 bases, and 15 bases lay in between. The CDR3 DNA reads TGTGCCAGCTCACCAAATCCAGGCAGCTACAATGAAAAACTGTTTTTT. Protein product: CASSPNPGSYNEKLFF.

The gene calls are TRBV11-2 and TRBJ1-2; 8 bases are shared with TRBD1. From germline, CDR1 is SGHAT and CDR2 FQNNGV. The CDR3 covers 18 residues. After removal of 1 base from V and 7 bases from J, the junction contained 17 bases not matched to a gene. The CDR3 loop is CASSLGNPDRVARAGYTF. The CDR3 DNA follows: TGTGCCAGCAGCTTAGGTAACCCGGACAGGGTGGCGCGTGCTGGCTACACCTTC.

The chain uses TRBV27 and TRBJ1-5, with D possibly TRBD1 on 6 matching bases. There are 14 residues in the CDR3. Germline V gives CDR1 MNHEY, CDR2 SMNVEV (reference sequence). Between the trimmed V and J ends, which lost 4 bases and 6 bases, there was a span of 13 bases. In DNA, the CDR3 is TGTGCCAGCAGTTCCCAGCAGGGGAGTCAGCCCCAGCATTTT. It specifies CASSSQQGSQPQHF.

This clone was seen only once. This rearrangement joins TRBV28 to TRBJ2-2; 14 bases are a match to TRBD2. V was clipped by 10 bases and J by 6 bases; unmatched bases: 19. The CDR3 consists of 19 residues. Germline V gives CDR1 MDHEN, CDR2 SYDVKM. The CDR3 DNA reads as TGTGCCACCCCAAAACGGGACGTGGGACTAGCGGGAGTTTCCGGGGAGCTGTTTTTT. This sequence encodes CATPKRDVGLAGVSGELFF.

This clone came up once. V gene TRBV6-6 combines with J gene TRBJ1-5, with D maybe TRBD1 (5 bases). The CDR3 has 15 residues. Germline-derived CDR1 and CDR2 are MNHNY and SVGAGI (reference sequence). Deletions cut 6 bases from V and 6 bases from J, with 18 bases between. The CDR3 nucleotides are TGTGCCAGCAGATCCTCGGGCAGGGCCAGTCAGCCCCAGCATTTT. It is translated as CASRSSGRASQPQHF.

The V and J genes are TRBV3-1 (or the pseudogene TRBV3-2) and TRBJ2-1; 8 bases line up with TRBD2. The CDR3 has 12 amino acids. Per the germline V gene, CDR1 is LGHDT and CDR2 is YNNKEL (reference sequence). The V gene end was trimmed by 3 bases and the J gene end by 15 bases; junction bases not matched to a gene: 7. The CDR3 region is CASSHPGLGLFF. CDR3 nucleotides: TGTGCCAGCAGCCACCCGGGACTAGGGTTGTTCTTC.

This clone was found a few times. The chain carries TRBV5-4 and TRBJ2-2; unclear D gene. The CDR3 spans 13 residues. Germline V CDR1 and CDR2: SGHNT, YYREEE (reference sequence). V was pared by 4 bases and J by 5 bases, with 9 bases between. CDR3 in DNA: TGTGCCAGCAGCATACGGCGGACCGGGGAGCTGTTTTTT. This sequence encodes CASSIRRTGELFF.

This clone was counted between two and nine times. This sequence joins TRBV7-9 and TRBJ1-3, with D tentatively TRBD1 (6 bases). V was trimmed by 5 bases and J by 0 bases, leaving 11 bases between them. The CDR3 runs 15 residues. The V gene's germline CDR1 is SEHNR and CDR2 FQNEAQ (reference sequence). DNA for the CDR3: TGTGCCAGCAGCCTAGTACAGGGCTCTGGAAACACCATATATTTT. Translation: CASSLVQGSGNTIYF.

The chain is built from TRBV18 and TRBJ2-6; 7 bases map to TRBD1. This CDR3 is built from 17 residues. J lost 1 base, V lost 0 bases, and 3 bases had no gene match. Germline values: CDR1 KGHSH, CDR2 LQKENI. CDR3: CASSPPARGSGANVLTF. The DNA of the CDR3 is TGTGCCAGCTCACCACCTGCCAGGGGGTCTGGGGCCAACGTCCTGACTTTC.

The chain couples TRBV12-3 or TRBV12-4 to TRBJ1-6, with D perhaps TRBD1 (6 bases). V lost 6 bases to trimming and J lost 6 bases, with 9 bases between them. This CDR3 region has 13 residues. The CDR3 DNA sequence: TGTGCCAGCAGGGACAGCCCTAATTCACCCCTCCACTTT. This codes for CASRDSPNSPLHF.

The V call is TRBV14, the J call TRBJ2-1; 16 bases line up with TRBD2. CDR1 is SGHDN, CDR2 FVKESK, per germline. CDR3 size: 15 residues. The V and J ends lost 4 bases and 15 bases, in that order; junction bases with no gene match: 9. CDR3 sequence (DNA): TGTGCCAGCAGCCCGGGACTAGCGGGGGGGCTCTCCCGGTTCTTC. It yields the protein CASSPGLAGGLSRFF.

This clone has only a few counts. In DNA form, the CDR3 reads TGTGCCAGCAGCTTGGGGACAGGGCAGAATCAGCCCCAGCATTTT. Translating it yields CASSLGTGQNQPQHF. V is TRBV5-8 and J is TRBJ1-5; 8 bases line up with TRBD1. The germline gives CDR1 SGHTS, CDR2 YDEGEE. The CDR3 sequence is 15 residues long. V was clipped by 0 bases and J by 4 bases; unmatched bases: 3.

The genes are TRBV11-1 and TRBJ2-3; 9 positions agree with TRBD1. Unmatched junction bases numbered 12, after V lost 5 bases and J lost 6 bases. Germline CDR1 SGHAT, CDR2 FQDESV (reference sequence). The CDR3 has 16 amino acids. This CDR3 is CASSATGTGMRDTQYF. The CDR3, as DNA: TGTGCCAGCAGCGCCACCGGGACAGGGATGAGGGATACGCAGTATTTT.

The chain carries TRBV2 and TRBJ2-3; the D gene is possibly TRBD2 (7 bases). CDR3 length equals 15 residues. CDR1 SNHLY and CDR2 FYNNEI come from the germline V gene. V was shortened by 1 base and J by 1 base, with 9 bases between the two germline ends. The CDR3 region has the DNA TGTGCCAGCAGTGAAGAGGGGGGGGGCACAGATACGCAGTATTTT. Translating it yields CASSEEGGGTDTQYF.

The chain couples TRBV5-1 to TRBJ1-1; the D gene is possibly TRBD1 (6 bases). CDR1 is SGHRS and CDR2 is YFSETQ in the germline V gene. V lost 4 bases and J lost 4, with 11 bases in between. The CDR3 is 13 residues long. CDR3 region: CASSRMDSTEAFF. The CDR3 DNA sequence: TGCGCCAGCAGCCGTATGGACAGCACTGAAGCTTTCTTT.

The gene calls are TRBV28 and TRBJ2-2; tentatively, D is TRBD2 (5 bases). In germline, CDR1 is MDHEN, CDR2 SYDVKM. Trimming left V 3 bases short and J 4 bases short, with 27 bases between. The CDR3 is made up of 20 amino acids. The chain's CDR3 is CASSFQAPLERALGTGELFF. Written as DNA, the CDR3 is TGTGCCAGCAGTTTTCAAGCCCCATTGGAGAGGGCCCTAGGCACCGGGGAGCTGTTTTTT. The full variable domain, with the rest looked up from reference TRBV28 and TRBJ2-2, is DVKVTQSSRYLVKRTGEKVFLECVQDMDHENMFWYRQDPGLGLRLIYFSYDVKMKEKGDIPEGYSVSREKKERFSLILESASTNQTSMYLCASSFQAPLERALGTGELFFGEGSRLTVL.

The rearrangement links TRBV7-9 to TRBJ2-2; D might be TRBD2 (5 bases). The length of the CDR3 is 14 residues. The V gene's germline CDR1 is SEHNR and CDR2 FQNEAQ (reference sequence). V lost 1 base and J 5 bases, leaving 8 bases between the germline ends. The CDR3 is CASSLGVATGELFF. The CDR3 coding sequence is TGTGCCAGCAGCTTAGGGGTAGCGACCGGGGAGCTGTTTTTT.

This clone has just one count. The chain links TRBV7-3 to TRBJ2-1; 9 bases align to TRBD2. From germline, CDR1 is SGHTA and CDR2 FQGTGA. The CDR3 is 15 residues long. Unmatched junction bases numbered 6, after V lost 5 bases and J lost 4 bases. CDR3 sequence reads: CASSMLAGNYNEQFF. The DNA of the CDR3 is TGTGCCAGCAGCATGCTAGCGGGAAATTACAATGAGCAGTTCTTC.

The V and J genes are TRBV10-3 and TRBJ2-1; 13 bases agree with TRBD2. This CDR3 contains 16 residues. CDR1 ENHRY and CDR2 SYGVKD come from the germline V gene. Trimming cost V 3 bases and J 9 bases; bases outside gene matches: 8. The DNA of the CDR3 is TGTGCCATCAGTGAAGTACTAGCGGGAGGGGGGGGTGAGCAGTTCTTC. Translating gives CAISEVLAGGGGEQFF.

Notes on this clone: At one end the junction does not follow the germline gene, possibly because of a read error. The CDR3 loop is CASTDRDRAFF. CDR3 bases: TGTGCCAGCACCGACCGGGACAGGGCCTTCTTC. V usage is TRBV6-6 and J usage is TRBJ2-7; 9 nucleotides line up with TRBD1. Germline values: CDR1 MNHNY, CDR2 SVGAGI (reference sequence). The CDR3 has 11 amino acids.